This T cell receptor beta chain was identified in a study of control samples from healthy donors and cancer patients. With 0 bases removed from V and 6 bases from J, the gap between germline ends came to 12 bases. Germline CDR1 MGHRA, CDR2 YSYEKL. The CDR3 is 14 amino acids. Produced via immunoSEQ multiplex PCR; TCRdb's table is partial and in-frame only. The sample records around 90,000 clones, about 89% being singletons. Sequencing was carried out using blood. The V gene is TRBV4-1, the J gene TRBJ2-7; unclear D gene. The sequence was collected from a man younger than 45 in good health. For the CDR3, the DNA is TGCGCCAGCAGCCAAGAATCTCGGAGAAGCGAGCAGTACTTC. Amino acids: CASSQESRRSEQYF.